This T cell receptor beta chain was sequenced in a study of blood T cell repertoires in COVID-19. Produced via immunoSEQ multiplex PCR; TCRdb's table is partial and in-frame only. The data contain about 220,000 clones, around 89% of them singletons. Sequencing used PBMCs or T cells enriched from blood (not recorded which). This receptor was taken from a woman aged 18 to 35 in a cohort exposed to, infected with or recovered from COVID-19 (not recorded which).

CDR3 in DNA: TGTGCCAGCAGCGTCGTAGGGGTCGATGGCTACACCTTC. As protein: CASSVVGVDGYTF. This rearrangement joins TRBV5-4 to TRBJ1-2, with D maybe TRBD1 (5 bases). Between the trimmed V and J ends, which lost 4 bases and 6 bases, there was a span of 13 bases. CDR1 is SGHNT, CDR2 YYREEE, per germline (reference sequence). This CDR3 has 13 amino acids.